This T cell receptor beta chain emerged from a study of blood T cell repertoires in COVID-19. Study information: Researchers got acute and convalescent COVID-19 samples from the United States, Italy and Spain.

Trimming shortened V by 1 base and J by 7 bases, and 20 bases separated the two germline ends. Germline V gene lookup returns CDR1 KGHSH and CDR2 LQKENI. This CDR3 contains 17 residues. Methods used by the authors: How many nucleated cells were present was estimated from reference gene primer amplification. Sequenced by immunoSEQ multiplex PCR; TCRdb stores in-frame clones only, minus some. V, J and clone size were drawn from that table, and D and trimming were deduced from the DNA. The sample lists about 60,000 clones; over 75% were seen once. This chain joins TRBV18 and TRBJ2-1; no firm D call. The sequence was collected from a human donor in a cohort sampled during active COVID-19. The sequencing input was peripheral blood. In DNA, the CDR3 is TGTGCCAGCTCACCACGTCCTTCAGGCCAGGTGAAGAATGAGCAGTTCTTC. Protein product: CASSPRPSGQVKNEQFF.